What follows are 25 T cell receptor beta chains derived from one specimen sequenced in a study of CD8+ T cells in alopecia areata. In each case, RNA was isolated and then reverse transcribed into cDNA as the sequencing template. The method was immunoSEQ multiplex PCR; TCRdb's version includes in-frame clones alone and lacks a portion of them. The data contain just over 150,000 clones, 45% to 55% of them singletons. Sequences were derived from CD8+ T cells sorted from blood, sampled at week 0. These receptors all stem from a human donor with alopecia areata.

This clone has just a few counts. The chain links TRBV14 to TRBJ1-1; TRBD1 might be the D (5 bases). Trimming pared 3 bases from V and 10 bases from J, leaving 15 bases between. CDR3 length: 13 residues. CDR1 and CDR2 from the germline V gene are SGHDN and FVKESK. This CDR3 reads CASSQGTYTGAFF. CDR3 bases: TGTGCCAGCAGCCAGGGGACCTATACAGGAGCTTTCTTT.

The rearrangement links TRBV29-1 to TRBJ1-2, with D tentatively TRBD1 (5 bases). This CDR3 is built from 13 residues. CDR1 is SQVTM and CDR2 is ANQGSEA in the germline V gene. V dropped 6 bases and J dropped 3 bases, with 14 bases sitting between them. CDR3 in amino acids: CSVFRGSDYGYTF. In nucleotides, the CDR3 is TGCAGCGTCTTTAGGGGATCCGACTATGGCTACACCTTC.

Only a few counts were recorded for this clone. The chain is built from TRBV7-2 and TRBJ2-1, with D possibly matching TRBD1 (5 bases). This CDR3 region has 16 residues. CDR1 and CDR2 (germline): SGHTA, FQGNSA. Trimming stripped 1 base from V and 3 bases from J, with 13 bases between. This CDR3 reads CASSLGRQGFYNEQFF. DNA for the CDR3: TGTGCCAGCAGCTTAGGTCGGCAGGGATTCTACAATGAGCAGTTCTTC.

For this clone: In the same sample, other DNA sequences code for this CDR3. This chain joins TRBV29-1 and TRBJ2-3; D not certain. The CDR3 sequence is 10 residues long. V was pared by 5 bases and J by 6 bases, with 6 bases between. The germline gives CDR1 SQVTM, CDR2 ANQGSEA. The CDR3 loop is CSVIGDTQYF. CDR3 in DNA: TGCAGCGTTATTGGGGATACGCAGTATTTT.

As regards this clone: Different DNA sequences within this sample yield the same CDR3. V usage is TRBV4-1 and J usage is TRBJ2-2; no firm D call. In germline, CDR1 is MGHRA, CDR2 YSYEKL. This CDR3 is built from 12 residues. The V end was cut by 2 bases, the J end by 4 bases, with 2 bases between. The CDR3 is CASSQITGELFF. The CDR3 bases are TGCGCCAGCAGCCAAATCACCGGGGAGCTGTTTTTT.

This sequence joins TRBV29-1 and TRBJ2-5; 8 nucleotides agree with TRBD1. CDR1 and CDR2 (germline): SQVTM, ANQGSEA. V was pared by 3 bases and J by 5 bases, with 14 bases of the junction left unmatched. The CDR3 spans 16 residues. DNA for the CDR3: TGCAGCGTTGAGCGGGACAGGAGCCGGGGGTGGGAGACCCAGTACTTC. It specifies CSVERDRSRGWETQYF.

This chain connects TRBV14 to TRBJ2-6; D ambiguous. This CDR3 is 16 amino acids long. V lost 0 bases and J lost 2, with 8 bases in between. CDR1 SGHDN and CDR2 FVKESK come from the germline V gene. The CDR3 coding sequence is TGTGCCAGCAGCCAAGAGTACCCTCCTGGGGCCAACGTCCTGACTTTC. Protein: CASSQEYPPGANVLTF.

This clone turned up a few times. The CDR3 region is CASSLTPYEQYF. The CDR3 nucleotides read TGTGCCAGCAGCTTAACTCCCTACGAGCAGTACTTC. J is TRBJ2-7 and V is TRBV7-9; D is unresolved. CDR1 and CDR2 from the germline V gene are SEHNR and FQNEAQ (reference sequence). The CDR3 loop spans 12 amino acids. The V and J ends lost 2 bases and 2 bases respectively, with 4 bases between them.

This clone appeared a few times. The chain uses TRBV30 and TRBJ2-7; D is unresolved. Germline CDR1 and CDR2: GTSNPN and SVGIG (reference sequence). CDR3 length equals 13 residues. Trimming took 3 bases from V and 0 from J, leaving 9 bases between them. The CDR3 bases are TGTGCCTGGAGGAGGACGGGCTCCTACGAGCAGTACTTC. This codes for CAWRRTGSYEQYF.

The chain uses TRBV5-1 and TRBJ2-5; tentatively, D is TRBD1 (5 bases). Germline CDR1 SGHRS, CDR2 YFSETQ. This CDR3 spans 16 amino acids. V lost 0 bases to trimming and J lost 1 base, with 13 bases between them. CDR3 nucleotides: TGCGCCAGCAGCTTGGCTGGGGCGTCGGGCCAAGAGACCCAGTACTTC. Translating it yields CASSLAGASGQETQYF.

The chain is built from TRBV5-6 and TRBJ2-7; no clear D. This CDR3 comprises 11 residues. Germline CDR1 is SGHDT and CDR2 is YYEEEE. The V and J ends lost 3 bases and 6 bases respectively, with 7 bases between them. As DNA, the CDR3 is TGTGCCAGCAGCTCCGGACGCGAGCAGTACTTC. This translates into CASSSGREQYF.

This clone came up a few times. The chain has TRBV29-1 and TRBJ1-2; 7 bases match TRBD1. V lost 2 bases and J lost 4; bases outside the gene matches: 4. The CDR3 runs 13 residues. Germline CDR1 is SQVTM and CDR2 is ANQGSEA. CDR3 region: CSVESQGGYGYTF. CDR3 bases: TGCAGCGTTGAAAGTCAGGGGGGCTATGGCTACACCTTC. The whole variable domain, filled in from reference TRBV29-1 and TRBJ1-2, reads SAVISQKPSRDICQRGTSLTIQCQVDSQVTMMFWYRQQPGQSLTLIATANQGSEATYESGFVIDKFPISRPNLTFSTLTVSNMSPEDSSIYLCSVESQGGYGYTFGSGTRLTVV.

CDR3 sequence (DNA): TGCAGCGTTGAATCCCCTAATGAAAAACTGTTTTTT. Its translation is CSVESPNEKLFF. The chain joins TRBV29-1 to TRBJ1-4; D unclear. Trimming left V 2 bases short and J 3 bases short, with 4 bases between. CDR1 SQVTM and CDR2 ANQGSEA come from the germline V gene. The CDR3 sequence is 12 residues long. The full variable domain, its missing parts supplied by reference TRBV29-1 and TRBJ1-4, is SAVISQKPSRDICQRGTSLTIQCQVDSQVTMMFWYRQQPGQSLTLIATANQGSEATYESGFVIDKFPISRPNLTFSTLTVSNMSPEDSSIYLCSVESPNEKLFFGSGTQLSVL.

This clone was counted a few times. V gene TRBV29-1 combines with J gene TRBJ2-7; D not resolved. Trimming removed 8 bases from V and 4 bases from J, with 12 bases in between. Germline V gene sequence: CDR1 SQVTM, CDR2 ANQGSEA. CDR3 size: 11 residues. DNA for the CDR3: TGCAGCTTCTTCATCGGTTACGAGCAGTACTTC. Translating it yields CSFFIGYEQYF.

The rearrangement links TRBV7-2 to TRBJ2-4; no definite D call. Trimming shortened V by 1 base and J by 1 base, and 14 bases separated the two germline ends. The germline gives CDR1 SGHTA, CDR2 FQGNSA. The CDR3 covers 17 residues. CDR3: CASSLVTVVVAKNIQYF. The CDR3 DNA is TGTGCCAGCAGCTTAGTTACCGTCGTTGTGGCCAAAAACATTCAGTACTTC.

To note about this clone: Other nucleotide sequences from this sample produce the same CDR3. The chain has TRBV30 and TRBJ2-5; D uncertain. Trimming cost V 0 bases and J 5 bases, with 4 bases left between them. This CDR3 contains 11 residues. CDR1 is GTSNPN, CDR2 SVGIG, per germline (reference sequence). The CDR3 sequence is CAWSVGETQYF. The CDR3 DNA reads TGTGCCTGGAGTGTTGGGGAGACCCAGTACTTC. The full variable domain, with the rest looked up from reference TRBV30 and TRBJ2-5, is SQTIHQWPATLVQPVGSPLSLECTVEGTSNPNLYWYRQAAGRGLQLLFYSVGIGQISSEVPQNLSASRPQDRQFILSSKKLLLSDSGFYLCAWSVGETQYFGPGTRLLVL.

There are many counts of this clone. The chain has TRBV7-2 and TRBJ1-1, with TRBD1 as a possible D gene (5 bases). CDR3 length: 13 residues. CDR1 SGHTA and CDR2 FQGNSA come from the germline V gene. Deletions cut 5 bases from V and 8 bases from J, with 15 bases between. CDR3 coding DNA: TGTGCCAGCAGCCAAGCCCCAGGGAAAGAAGCTTTCTTT. Translation gives CASSQAPGKEAFF.

The CDR3 DNA sequence: TGTGCCAGCAGTGTGGGGACAGGGGTTGATAAGCAGTACTTC. Translation gives CASSVGTGVDKQYF. V gene TRBV25-1 combines with J gene TRBJ2-7, with 10 bases lining up with TRBD1. With V trimmed by 4 bases and J by 8 bases, 8 bases remained unmatched. The germline gives CDR1 MGHDK, CDR2 SYGVNS. CDR3 length: 14 amino acids.

This clone was counted only a few times. The gene calls are TRBV29-1 and TRBJ1-2; no reliable D call. This CDR3 is built from 13 residues. The V gene's germline CDR1 is SQVTM and CDR2 ANQGSEA. Trimming stripped 2 bases from V and 7 bases from J, with 14 bases between. The CDR3 nucleotides read TGCAGCGTTGAAAAACCTTCTGTGGCTGGCTACACCTTC. Residues: CSVEKPSVAGYTF.

Worth noting for this clone: Different DNA sequences within this sample yield the same CDR3. V gene TRBV7-9 combines with J gene TRBJ2-7; TRBD2 agrees at 8 bases. V was clipped by 4 bases and J by 2 bases; unmatched bases: 1. This CDR3 contains 13 residues. CDR1 SEHNR and CDR2 FQNEAQ come from the germline V gene (reference sequence). The CDR3 reads CASSSGGTYEQYF. The CDR3 DNA follows: TGTGCCAGCAGCTCGGGGGGGACCTACGAGCAGTACTTC.

The CDR3 is CASSVWGSGELFF. CDR3 bases: TGTGCCAGCAGTGTTTGGGGTTCCGGGGAGCTGTTTTTT. The chain joins TRBV25-1 to TRBJ2-2; D remains ambiguous. Germline-derived CDR1 and CDR2 are MGHDK and SYGVNS. Deletions cut 4 bases from V and 6 bases from J, with 9 bases between. The CDR3 totals 13 residues.

This clone was counted a few times. V is TRBV2 and J is TRBJ1-1, with 7 bases that match TRBD1. CDR1 is SNHLY, CDR2 FYNNEI, per germline. This CDR3 has 14 amino acids. The V segment lost 6 bases and the J segment 0 bases; nucleotides outside the gene matches: 4. The CDR3 DNA reads as TGTGCCAGCAGGTTGGGACAGCTGAACACTGAAGCTTTCTTT. It codes for CASRLGQLNTEAFF.

This chain joins TRBV30 and TRBJ2-3, with TRBD2 matching over 11 bases. Germline values: CDR1 GTSNPN, CDR2 SVGIG (reference sequence). This CDR3 comprises 16 residues. Losses at the gene ends were 0 bases for V and 2 bases for J; bases not matched to a gene: 4. CDR3 coding DNA: TGTGCCTGGAGTGTAGGGACTAGCGGAAACACAGATACGCAGTATTTT. This sequence encodes CAWSVGTSGNTDTQYF.

V and J are TRBV30 and TRBJ1-1, with unresolved D. Germline V lookup: CDR1 GTSNPN, CDR2 SVGIG (reference sequence). V was clipped by 3 bases and J by 0 bases, with 8 bases between them. The CDR3 loop spans 13 amino acids. The CDR3 loop reads CAWRVSMNTEAFF. CDR3 DNA: TGTGCCTGGAGAGTCAGTATGAACACTGAAGCTTTCTTT.

The chain combines TRBV13 with TRBJ2-7; D possibly uses TRBD1 or TRBD2 (5 bases each). V lost 4 bases and J lost 4, with 14 bases in between. The CDR3 consists of 14 residues. Germline values: CDR1 PRHDT, CDR2 FYEKMQ (reference sequence). CDR3 loop: CASSSRDPKYEQYF. The CDR3 coding sequence is TGTGCCAGCAGCTCAAGGGACCCCAAATACGAGCAGTACTTC. Full variable domain (remainder filled in from reference TRBV13 and TRBJ2-7): AAGVIQSPRHLIKEKRETATLKCYPIPRHDTVYWYQQGPGQDPQFLISFYEKMQSDKGSIPDRFSAQQFSDYHSELNMSSLELGDSALYFCASSSRDPKYEQYFGPGTRLTVT.